This TCR beta chain was sequenced for a study of control samples from healthy donors and cancer patients. Generated by immunoSEQ multiplex PCR, the TCRdb table keeps only in-frame clones and is missing some. The sample holds about 160,000 clones; around nine tenths are singletons and the top ten take around 12%. This clone was counted only a few times. This clonotype was sampled from a man younger than 45 in good health. Source material: blood.

The CDR3 region has the DNA TGTGCCAGCAGTTCCACAGGGAGGGACACTGAAGCTTTCTTT. Translated, it gives CASSSTGRDTEAFF. The chain carries TRBV7-9 and TRBJ1-1; D is perhaps TRBD1 (6 bases). The CDR3 has 14 residues. The germline V gene encodes CDR1 SEHNR and CDR2 FQNEAQ (reference sequence). With 6 bases removed from V and 3 bases from J, the gap between germline ends came to 14 bases.